This is a list of T cell receptor beta chains from one sample in a study of blood T cells in healthy people across ages. MiXCR was run by TCRdb on the 5' RACE reads, yielding one entry per CDR3 protein. Of about 1.6 million distinct CDR3 sequences in the sample, about 31% are singletons; the top ten hold about 11%. Sequenced input: blood. Every receptor here comes from a woman aged 25 to 39 in good health. The CDR3 runs from the conserved cysteine through the conserved F or W. A D gene is named only where the DNA matches it firmly. Not all rows give a size; the values are once, few, many and, for expanded clones, a class.

>TRBJ2-1|.|TRBV7-2|TRBD2
TGTGCCAGCAGCCTCCCACTGGCGGGAGTAGGCAATGAGCAGTTCTTC
CASSLPLAGVGNEQFF
>TRBJ2-1|few|TRBV12-3/TRBV12-4|TRBD1
TGTGCCAGCGGGCAACAGGACAGGGCCTACAATGAGCAGTTCTTC
CASGQQDRAYNEQFF
>TRBJ2-5|few|TRBV6-5|.
TGTGCCAGCAGTTACGGCGGGGCAAACCAAGAGACCCAGTACTTC
CASSYGGANQETQYF
>TRBJ1-2|.|TRBV28|.
TGTGCCAGCAACCTATATGGGACGGAGAACTTGCTGGATGGCTACACCTTC
CASNLYGTENLLDGYTF
>TRBJ2-7|.|TRBV11-2|TRBD2
TGTGCCAGCAGTATGGTAGCGGGAAATTTAGCCTACGAGCAGTACTTC
CASSMVAGNLAYEQYF
>TRBJ1-2|.|TRBV14|.
TGTGCCAGCAGCCCGTGGCCAGGGGACGGCTACACCTTC
CASSPWPGDGYTF
>TRBJ2-1|.|TRBV9|TRBD2
TGTGCCAGCAGCGTAGTTTCAACGGGGGGGCGAGATGAGCAGTTCTTC
CASSVVSTGGRDEQFF
>TRBJ2-7|few|TRBV7-9|.
TGTGCCAGCAGCTTAGAGCACCCGGGGGGCTGGAGGTACGAGCAGTACTTC
CASSLEHPGGWRYEQYF
>TRBJ2-5|.|TRBV4-1|TRBD2
TGCGCCAGCAGCCAAGATCAGGGGACTAGCGGGGGGGCCCGGGAGACCCAGTACTTC
CASSQDQGTSGGARETQYF
>TRBJ2-7|few|TRBV20-1|.
TGCAGTGCTAGCCCTCTAACCATCAAGACCTACGAGCAGTACTTC
CSASPLTIKTYEQYF
>TRBJ2-3|few|TRBV12-3/TRBV12-4|.
TGTGCCAGCAGTTTATCCCAGGGGTTGAGCACAGATACGCAGTATTTT
CASSLSQGLSTDTQYF
>TRBJ1-1|.|TRBV5-1|.
TGCGCCAGCAGCTTGGTGGGACACGGACTAAACACTGAAGCTTTCTTT
CASSLVGHGLNTEAFF
>TRBJ2-3|.|TRBV7-9|.
TGTGCCAGCAGCCCCGGGAGAGGGGGGACAGATACGCAGTATTTT
CASSPGRGGTDTQYF
>TRBJ2-4|.|TRBV20-1|.
TGCAGTGCTAGCTCGGGGCGAGCCAAAAACATTCAGTACTTC
CSASSGRAKNIQYF
>TRBJ1-2|.|TRBV7-2|.
TGTGCCAGCAGCTTATGGATTATAGATTATGGCTACACCTTC
CASSLWIIDYGYTF